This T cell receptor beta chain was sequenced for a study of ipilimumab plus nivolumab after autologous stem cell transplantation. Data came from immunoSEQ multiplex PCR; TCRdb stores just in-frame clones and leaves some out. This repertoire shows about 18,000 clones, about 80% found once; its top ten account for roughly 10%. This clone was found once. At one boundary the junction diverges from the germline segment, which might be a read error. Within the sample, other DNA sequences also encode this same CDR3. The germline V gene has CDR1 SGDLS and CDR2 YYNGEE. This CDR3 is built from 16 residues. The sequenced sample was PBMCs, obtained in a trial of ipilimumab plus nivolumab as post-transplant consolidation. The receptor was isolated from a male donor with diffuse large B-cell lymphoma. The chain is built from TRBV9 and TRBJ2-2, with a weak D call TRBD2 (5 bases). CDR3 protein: CASRPEGFANTGELFF. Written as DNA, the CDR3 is TGTGCCAGCAGACCAGAGGGCTTCGCGAACACCGGGGAACTGTTTTTT.